This paragraph reports one TCR beta chain. Its target is unknown. The sample originates from a study of T-cell reconstitution after alpha-beta-depleted transplantation in children. Findings and limits, study-wide: Alpha-beta T cells about two months after transplant reportedly derived from several hundred expanded graft clones. The high TCRbeta diversity at day 60 in some patients came from surviving recipient T cells and thymic progenitors.

This sample's TCRbeta library carried unique molecular identifier barcodes. One entry per CDR3 protein, called by TCRdb with MiXCR from the PCR reads. The sample has a few hundred thousand distinct CDR3 sequences, more than 20% seen once. Sequenced here: PBMCs, sampled before TCRalphabeta/CD19-depleted stem cell transplant. The receptor comes from a boy less than two years old with Wiskott-Aldrich syndrome, due to receive a stem cell transplant.

The CDR3 loop is CASSEYKGREKLFF. In nucleotides, the CDR3 is TGTGCCAGCAGTGAATATAAGGGAAGAGAAAAACTGTTTTTT. The chain uses TRBV25-1 and TRBJ1-4; D remains ambiguous. V lost 0 bases, J lost 8 bases, and 10 bases lay in between. Per the germline V gene, CDR1 is MGHDK and CDR2 is SYGVNS. The CDR3 has 14 residues.